This is a list of T cell receptor beta chains from one sample in a study of CD8+ T cells in alopecia areata. Sequenced by immunoSEQ multiplex PCR; TCRdb stores in-frame clones only, minus some. The repertoire holds a few hundred thousand clones, with around two fifths as singletons. Sequenced here: CD4+ T cells sorted from blood, sampled at week 34, from a patient treated with tofacitinib. These receptors came from a human donor with alopecia areata. CDR3s include the opening cysteine and the closing phenylalanine or tryptophan. D genes are given only for firm matches. Size is omitted from some rows. Given values are once, few, many or a class for expanded clones.

D	size	V	J	DNA	CDR3
.	once	TRBV25-1	TRBJ2-4	TGTGCCAGCAGTGAAGGTAGGGGGGAAGGAGAAAACATTCAGTACTTC	CASSEGRGEGENIQYF
.	few	TRBV30	TRBJ1-2	TGTGCCTGGAGGATGTCGGCAGATTCTAACTATGGCTACACCTTC	CAWRMSADSNYGYTF
TRBD1	few	TRBV7-9	TRBJ1-2	TGTGCCAGCAGCCCCGACAGGGGGCTTACCAAATTCTATGGCTACACCTTC	CASSPDRGLTKFYGYTF
.	.	TRBV2	TRBJ2-1	TGTGCCAGCAGTGAACTGGACTACCCCTCCTACAATGAGCAGTTCTTC	CASSELDYPSYNEQFF
TRBD2	.	TRBV6-1	TRBJ2-5	TGTGCCAGCAGTGAAGGTCGGGGACTAGCGTCAGAGACCCAGTACTTC	CASSEGRGLASETQYF
.	.	TRBV7-9	TRBJ1-2	TGTGCCAGCGGGTCGACAACTGGCTACACCTTC	CASGSTTGYTF
.	.	TRBV2	TRBJ2-1	TGTGCCAGCAGTGAGGGCAGGGTCAATGAGCAGTTCTTC	CASSEGRVNEQFF
.	few	TRBV5-1	TRBJ2-7	TGCGCCAGCAGCTTGTTGGGCTACGAGCAGTACTTC	CASSLLGYEQYF
.	many	TRBV5-1	TRBJ1-6	TGCGCCAGCAGCTTGGGGCAGGATTATAATTCACCCCTCCACTTT	CASSLGQDYNSPLHF
.	once	TRBV7-3	TRBJ2-7	TGTGCCAGCAGCGTAGGACCCGGGACCAACTACGAGCAGTACTTC	CASSVGPGTNYEQYF
TRBD2	few	TRBV29-1	TRBJ2-3	TGCAGCCAAAGCGGGAGGCTCACAGATACGCAGTATTTT	CSQSGRLTDTQYF
.	many	TRBV4-1	TRBJ1-4	TGCGCCAGCAGCGTTCGGGACACCCGGGGTGCTAATGAAAAACTGTTTTTT	CASSVRDTRGANEKLFF
TRBD1	few	TRBV7-9	TRBJ1-3	TGTGCCACCCGACAGGGAGCTGGAAACACCATATATTTT	CATRQGAGNTIYF
.	few	TRBV29-1	TRBJ1-3	TGCAGCGGTAGCAAGGATCGCTCTGGAAACACCATATATTTT	CSGSKDRSGNTIYF
.	.	TRBV29-1	TRBJ1-5	TGCAGCGTTGAAGCCGGGGGCGACCAGCCCCAGCATTTT	CSVEAGGDQPQHF
.	.	TRBV5-6	TRBJ2-4	TGTGCCAGCAGCTTGCAGGGGAGGGACCGCGGCAAAAACATTCAGTACTTC	CASSLQGRDRGKNIQYF
.	few	TRBV7-6	TRBJ2-2	TGTGCCAGCAGCTTAGAGTTTGCCGGGGAGCTGTTTTTT	CASSLEFAGELFF
.	.	TRBV30	TRBJ2-1	TGTGCCTGGAGTGTATCCGGGACGGGCGGCGGGCAGTTCTTC	CAWSVSGTGGGQFF
TRBD1	once	TRBV7-2	TRBJ1-5	TGTGCCAGCAGCCCGGACAGGCCAAATCAGCCCCAGCATTTT	CASSPDRPNQPQHF
.	.	TRBV30	TRBJ1-3	TGTGCCTGGAGACCGGCAGCGGCAAATTCTGGAAACACCATATATTTT	CAWRPAAANSGNTIYF
.	.	TRBV29-1	TRBJ2-7	TGCAGCATTCGACAGACCGCCACGTACGAGCAGTACTTC	CSIRQTATYEQYF
.	.	TRBV7-2	TRBJ2-3	TGTGCCAGCAGCTTCCAGTCGGGGGCCGGCACAGATACGCAGTATTTT	CASSFQSGAGTDTQYF
.	.	TRBV5-1	TRBJ1-6	TGCGCCAGCAGCTTAAATCCCGAGTATCACCTCCACTTT	CASSLNPEYHLHF
TRBD1	.	TRBV7-9	TRBJ2-3	TGTGCCAGCAGCCCTGCACAGGGGCAAGATACGCAGTATTTT	CASSPAQGQDTQYF
.	.	TRBV23-1	TRBJ1-1	TGCGCCAGCAGTCCCTGCCATGCGACAGAAAAAACACTGAACACTGAAGCTTTCTTT	CASSPCHATEKTLNTEAFF
TRBD2	.	TRBV30	TRBJ2-7	TGTGCCTGGAGTGTCGGGGGGAGGGTACTACCCGAGCAGTACTTC	CAWSVGGRVLPEQYF
.	few	TRBV29-1	TRBJ2-1	TGCACCGGGGCGGGCGCAAGCAATGAGCAGTTCTTC	CTGAGASNEQFF
TRBD1	.	TRBV4-1	TRBJ1-1	TGCGCCAGCAGCACCCGGACAGGGGTTGAAGCTTTCTTT	CASSTRTGVEAFF
TRBD2	.	TRBV9	TRBJ2-3	TGTGCCAGCAGCCCCCGGGCTGGACTAGGCACAGATACGCAGTATTTT	CASSPRAGLGTDTQYF
.	.	TRBV2	TRBJ1-1	TGTGCCAGCAGTGAAGTTAACACTGAAGCTTTCTTT	CASSEVNTEAFF
.	.	TRBV27	TRBJ2-1	TGTGCCAGCAGTTCACTAGGGGGACACTCCTACAATGAGCAGTTCTTC	CASSSLGGHSYNEQFF
.	.	TRBV5-1	TRBJ1-1	TGCGCCAGCAGCCCTACAGGGTTGACTGAAGCTTTCTTT	CASSPTGLTEAFF
.	.	TRBV7-2	TRBJ2-5	TGTGCCAGCAGCCTCGGGACCGCCGTAGGGACCCAGTACTTC	CASSLGTAVGTQYF
.	.	TRBV30	TRBJ2-3	TGTGCCTGGAGTGATTCGGGAGCGACAGATACGCAGTATTTT	CAWSDSGATDTQYF
.	.	TRBV4-1	TRBJ1-2	TGCGCCAGCAGCCAATCGTCCCTACTCAACTATGGCTACACCTTC	CASSQSSLLNYGYTF
.	once	TRBV15	TRBJ2-4	TGTGCCACCAGCAGAGATTCAGGGTTTCCTCAGTACTTC	CATSRDSGFPQYF
.	.	TRBV15	TRBJ2-6	TGTGCCACCAGCAGGACGGACTTTAGGGCTGGGGCCAACGTCCTGACTTTC	CATSRTDFRAGANVLTF
TRBD2	few	TRBV11-2	TRBJ2-5	TGTGCCAGCAGCGTTACTCGACTAGCGGGAAAAGAGACCCAGTACTTC	CASSVTRLAGKETQYF
TRBD1	few	TRBV7-9	TRBJ2-4	TGTGCCAGCAGCTCAACCAGGGGGACCAAAAACATTCAGTACTTC	CASSSTRGTKNIQYF
.	few	TRBV11-2	TRBJ1-3	TGTGCCAGCAGCTCAAACAGGGTTGGAAACACCATATATTTT	CASSSNRVGNTIYF
TRBD2	.	TRBV7-2	TRBJ2-3	TGTGCCAGCAGCTCACCTTTAACTAGCGAGAGGGATACGCAGTATTTT	CASSSPLTSERDTQYF
.	.	TRBV29-1	TRBJ1-2	TGCAGCGTTGAAGATCGGCAGGGAGACTACACCTTC	CSVEDRQGDYTF
.	few	TRBV5-1	TRBJ1-1	TGCGCCAGCAGCTTGGTAGGGGAGTCGGGGAACACTGAAGCTTTCTTT	CASSLVGESGNTEAFF
.	.	TRBV30	TRBJ1-1	TGTGCCTGGAGCGACAGTATGAACACTGAAGCTTTCTTT	CAWSDSMNTEAFF
.	.	TRBV25-1	TRBJ1-2	TGTGCCAGCAGTGAAATGAAGGGAAAGGACGGCTACACCTTC	CASSEMKGKDGYTF
TRBD2	few	TRBV30	TRBJ2-2	TGTGCCTGGCAGCTAGCGGGAGGGCCAGGCACCGGGGAGCTGTTTTTT	CAWQLAGGPGTGELFF
TRBD1	.	TRBV10-3	TRBJ1-1	TGTGCCATCAGCGACAGGGGGAGGGGGAACACTGAAGCTTTCTTT	CAISDRGRGNTEAFF
.	.	TRBV6-6	TRBJ1-6	TGTGCCAGCAGTTACGGGGAGTGGAATTCACCCCTCCACTTT	CASSYGEWNSPLHF
.	few	TRBV6-5	TRBJ1-2	TGTGCCAGCAGTTCCGGAGACTTTTTACATGGCTACACCTTC	CASSSGDFLHGYTF
.	.	TRBV30	TRBJ1-2	TGTGCCGGCAGACGTGGGGGATGGGAGAGCTACACCTTC	CAGRRGGWESYTF
.	.	TRBV25-1	TRBJ1-2	TGTGCCAGCAGTGACCAAACGGCCGGGGCGCGGGATAACTATGGCTACACCTTC	CASSDQTAGARDNYGYTF
.	many	TRBV19	TRBJ2-5	TGTGCCAGTAGCCCAACCGGACAGCCCCAAGAGACCCAGTACTTC	CASSPTGQPQETQYF
.	many	TRBV7-9	TRBJ1-1	TGTGCCAGCAGCTTCAGCACAGGTAGCACTGAAGCTTTCTTT	CASSFSTGSTEAFF
.	few	TRBV5-4	TRBJ2-3	TGTGCCAGCAGCTTGTTGGGGGGCCACTTGACCACAGATACGCAGTATTTT	CASSLLGGHLTTDTQYF
.	few	TRBV9	TRBJ1-1	TGTGCCAGCAGCGTAACCCGCGACAGGAACACTGAAGCTTTCTTT	CASSVTRDRNTEAFF